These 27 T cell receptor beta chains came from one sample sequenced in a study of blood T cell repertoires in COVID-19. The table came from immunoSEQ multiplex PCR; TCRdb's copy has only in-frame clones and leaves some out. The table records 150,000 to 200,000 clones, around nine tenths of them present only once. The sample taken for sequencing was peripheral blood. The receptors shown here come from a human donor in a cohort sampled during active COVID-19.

The CDR3, as DNA: TGTGCCAGCAGCTTGCGGGAGGGCCCCACAGATACGCAGTATTTT. Its protein product is CASSLREGPTDTQYF. V usage is TRBV5-4 and J usage is TRBJ2-3, with TRBD2 identical over 8 bases. The CDR3 contains 15 residues. V shed 1 base, J shed 2 bases, and the junction held 3 bases outside the gene matches. The germline V gene has CDR1 SGHNT and CDR2 YYREEE (reference sequence).

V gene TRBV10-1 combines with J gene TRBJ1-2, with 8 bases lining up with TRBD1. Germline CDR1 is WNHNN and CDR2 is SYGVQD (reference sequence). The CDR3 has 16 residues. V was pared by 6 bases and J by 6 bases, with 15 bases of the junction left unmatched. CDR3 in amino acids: CASRPGTGENSDGYTF. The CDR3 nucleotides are TGCGCCAGCAGACCGGGGACAGGCGAGAATAGTGATGGCTACACCTTC.

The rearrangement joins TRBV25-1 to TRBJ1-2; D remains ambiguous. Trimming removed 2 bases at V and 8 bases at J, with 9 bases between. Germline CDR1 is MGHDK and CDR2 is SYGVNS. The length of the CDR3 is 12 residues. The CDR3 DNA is TGTGCCAGCAGTGAAACGGGGTACGGCTACACCTTC. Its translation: CASSETGYGYTF.

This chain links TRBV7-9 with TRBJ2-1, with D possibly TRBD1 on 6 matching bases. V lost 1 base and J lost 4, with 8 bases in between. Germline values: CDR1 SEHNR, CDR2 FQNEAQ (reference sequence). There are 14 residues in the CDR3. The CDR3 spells CASSLVDRYNEQFF. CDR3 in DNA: TGTGCCAGCAGCTTAGTAGACAGGTACAATGAGCAGTTCTTC.

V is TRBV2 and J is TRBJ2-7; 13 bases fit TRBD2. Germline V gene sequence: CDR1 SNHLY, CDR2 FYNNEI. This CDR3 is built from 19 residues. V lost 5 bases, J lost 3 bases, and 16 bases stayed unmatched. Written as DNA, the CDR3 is TGTGCCAGCAGTCTACGCCGCGGACTAGCGGGAGCACGAAGCTACGAGCAGTACTTC. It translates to CASSLRRGLAGARSYEQYF.

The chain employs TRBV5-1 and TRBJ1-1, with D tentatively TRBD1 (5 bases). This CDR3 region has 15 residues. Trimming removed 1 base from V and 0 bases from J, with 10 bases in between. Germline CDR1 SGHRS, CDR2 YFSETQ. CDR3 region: CASSLLTGLNTEAFF. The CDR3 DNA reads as TGCGCCAGCAGCTTGTTAACAGGTCTGAACACTGAAGCTTTCTTT. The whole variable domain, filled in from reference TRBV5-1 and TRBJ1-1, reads KAGVTQTPRYLIKTRGQQVTLSCSPISGHRSVSWYQQTPGQGLQFLFEYFSETQRNKGNFPGRFSGRQFSNSRSEMNVSTLELGDSALYLCASSLLTGLNTEAFFGQGTRLTVV.

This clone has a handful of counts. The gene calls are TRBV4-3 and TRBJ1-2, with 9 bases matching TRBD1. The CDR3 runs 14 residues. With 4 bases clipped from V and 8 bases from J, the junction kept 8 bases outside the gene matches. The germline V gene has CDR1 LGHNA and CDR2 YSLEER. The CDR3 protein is CASSPGQGVEGYTF. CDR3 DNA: TGCGCCAGCAGCCCGGGACAGGGAGTTGAGGGCTACACCTTC.

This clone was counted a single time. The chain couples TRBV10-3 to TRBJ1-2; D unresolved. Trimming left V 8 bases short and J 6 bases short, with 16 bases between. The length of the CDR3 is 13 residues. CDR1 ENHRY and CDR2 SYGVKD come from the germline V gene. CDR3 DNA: TGTGCCATCGTAAGAGATAGACGGGATGGCTACACCTTC. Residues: CAIVRDRRDGYTF.

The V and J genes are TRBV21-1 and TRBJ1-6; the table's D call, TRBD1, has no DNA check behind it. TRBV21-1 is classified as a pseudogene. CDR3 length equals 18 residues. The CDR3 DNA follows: TGTGCCAGCAGCAAACTCAGGCGAAGGACAGGGGACTATTCACCCCTCCACTTT. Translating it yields CASSKLRRRTGDYSPLHF.

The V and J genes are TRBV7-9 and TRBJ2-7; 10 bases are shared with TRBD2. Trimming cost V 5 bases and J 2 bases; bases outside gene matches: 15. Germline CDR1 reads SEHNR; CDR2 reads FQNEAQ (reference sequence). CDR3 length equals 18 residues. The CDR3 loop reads CASSQDGTSVKGTYEQYF. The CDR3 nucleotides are TGTGCCAGCAGCCAGGACGGGACTAGCGTTAAGGGAACCTACGAGCAGTACTTC.

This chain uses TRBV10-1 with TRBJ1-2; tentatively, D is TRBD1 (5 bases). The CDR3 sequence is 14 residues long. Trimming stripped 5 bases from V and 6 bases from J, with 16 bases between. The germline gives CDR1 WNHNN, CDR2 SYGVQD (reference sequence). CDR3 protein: CASSPIGQKDGYTF. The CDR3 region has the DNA TGCGCCAGCAGTCCAATCGGACAAAAGGATGGCTACACCTTC.

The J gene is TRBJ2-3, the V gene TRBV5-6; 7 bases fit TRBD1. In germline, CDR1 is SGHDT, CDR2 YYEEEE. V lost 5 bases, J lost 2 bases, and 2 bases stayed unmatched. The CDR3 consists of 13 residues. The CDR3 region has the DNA TGTGCCAGCAGGGACAGGTTCACAGATACGCAGTATTTT. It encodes CASRDRFTDTQYF.

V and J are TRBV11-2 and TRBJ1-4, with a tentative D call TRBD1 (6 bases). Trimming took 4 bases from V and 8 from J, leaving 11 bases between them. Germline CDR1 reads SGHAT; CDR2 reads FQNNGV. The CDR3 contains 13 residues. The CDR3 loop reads CASSYRAGEKLFF. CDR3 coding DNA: TGTGCCAGCAGCTACAGGGCAGGAGAAAAACTGTTTTTT. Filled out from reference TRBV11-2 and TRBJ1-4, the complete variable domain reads EAGVAQSPRYKIIEKRQSVAFWCNPISGHATLYWYQQILGQGPKLLIQFQNNGVVDDSQLPKDRFSAERLKGVDSTLKIQPAKLEDSAVYLCASSYRAGEKLFFGSGTQLSVL.

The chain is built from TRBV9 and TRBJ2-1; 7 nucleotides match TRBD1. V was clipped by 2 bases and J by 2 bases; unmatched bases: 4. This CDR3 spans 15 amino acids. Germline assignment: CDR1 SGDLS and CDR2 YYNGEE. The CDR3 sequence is CASSVQGDPYNEQFF. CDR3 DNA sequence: TGTGCCAGCAGCGTCCAGGGGGACCCCTACAATGAGCAGTTCTTC.

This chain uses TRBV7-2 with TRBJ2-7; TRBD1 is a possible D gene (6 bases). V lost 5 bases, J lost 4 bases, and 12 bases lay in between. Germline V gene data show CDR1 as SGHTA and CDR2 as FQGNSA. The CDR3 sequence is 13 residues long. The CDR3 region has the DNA TGTGCCAGCAGCCGGAACAGGGCTTACGAGCAGTACTTC. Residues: CASSRNRAYEQYF. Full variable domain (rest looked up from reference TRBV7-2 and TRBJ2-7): GAGVSQSPSNKVTEKGKDVELRCDPISGHTALYWYRQSLGQGLEFLIYFQGNSAPDKSGLPSDRFSAERTGGSVSTLTIQRTQQEDSAVYLCASSRNRAYEQYFGPGTRLTVT.

In DNA, the CDR3 is TGTGCCAGCAGTTACTCTACGGTACCCTACGAGCAGTACTTC. This translates into CASSYSTVPYEQYF. The chain uses TRBV6-5 and TRBJ2-7, with D hard to call. Germline V gene data show CDR1 as MNHEY and CDR2 as SVGAGI. Trimming took 0 bases from V and 2 from J, leaving 8 bases between them. This CDR3 is 14 amino acids long.

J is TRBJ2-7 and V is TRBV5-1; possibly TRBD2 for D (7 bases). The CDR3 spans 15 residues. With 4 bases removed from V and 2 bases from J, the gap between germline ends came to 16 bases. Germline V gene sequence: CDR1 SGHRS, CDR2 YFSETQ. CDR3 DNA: TGCGCCAGCAGCAGGGTCTCGGGGGGCACCTACGAGCAGTACTTC. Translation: CASSRVSGGTYEQYF.

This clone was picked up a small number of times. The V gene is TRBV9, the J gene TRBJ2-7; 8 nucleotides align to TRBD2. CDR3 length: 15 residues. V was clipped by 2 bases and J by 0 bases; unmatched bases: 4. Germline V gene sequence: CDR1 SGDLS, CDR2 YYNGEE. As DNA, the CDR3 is TGTGCCAGCAGCGTCACCGGGACTAGCTCCTACGAGCAGTACTTC. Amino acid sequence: CASSVTGTSSYEQYF.

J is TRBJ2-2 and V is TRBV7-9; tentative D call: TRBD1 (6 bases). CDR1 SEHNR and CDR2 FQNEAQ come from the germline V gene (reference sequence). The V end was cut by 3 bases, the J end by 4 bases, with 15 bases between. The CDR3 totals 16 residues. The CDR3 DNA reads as TGTGCCAGCAGCTTGGGTCTGGGGGCTGGCACCGGGGAGCTGTTTTTT. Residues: CASSLGLGAGTGELFF.

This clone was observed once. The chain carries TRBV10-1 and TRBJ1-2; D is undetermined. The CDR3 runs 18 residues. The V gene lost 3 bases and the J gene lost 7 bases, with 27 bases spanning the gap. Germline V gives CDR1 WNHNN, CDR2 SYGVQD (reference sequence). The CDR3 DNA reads TGCGCCAGCAGTGACCCCAAAAGGAGGGCCTCGGATCCTGGTGGCTACACCTTC. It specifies CASSDPKRRASDPGGYTF.

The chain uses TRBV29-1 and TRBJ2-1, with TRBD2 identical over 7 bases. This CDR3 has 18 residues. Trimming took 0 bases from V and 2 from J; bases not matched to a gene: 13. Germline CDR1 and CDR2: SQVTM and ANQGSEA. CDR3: CSVEDGVTASGTYNEQFF. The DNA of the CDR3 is TGCAGCGTTGAAGACGGGGTGACGGCTAGCGGTACCTACAATGAGCAGTTCTTC.

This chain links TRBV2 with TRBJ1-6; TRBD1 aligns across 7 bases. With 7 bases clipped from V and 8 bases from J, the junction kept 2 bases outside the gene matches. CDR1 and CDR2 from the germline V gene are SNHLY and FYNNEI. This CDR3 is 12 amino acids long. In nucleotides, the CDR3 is TGTGCCAGCAACAGGGGAGATTCACCCCTCCACTTT. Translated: CASNRGDSPLHF.

CDR3 nucleotide sequence: TGCAGCGTTGTAGGGACAGGGGGCTCCTACGAGCAGTACTTC. This gives the protein CSVVGTGGSYEQYF. The chain employs TRBV29-1 and TRBJ2-7; TRBD1 matches at 11 bases. Losses at the gene ends were 4 bases for V and 0 bases for J; bases not matched to a gene: 2. The CDR3 totals 14 residues. Per germline, CDR1 SQVTM and CDR2 ANQGSEA.

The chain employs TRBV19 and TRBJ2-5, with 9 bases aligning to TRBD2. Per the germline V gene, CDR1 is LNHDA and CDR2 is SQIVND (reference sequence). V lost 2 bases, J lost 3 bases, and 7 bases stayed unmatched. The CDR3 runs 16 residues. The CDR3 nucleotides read TGTGCCAGTAGTATACGGGGTAGCGGGGGCGAAGAGACCCAGTACTTC. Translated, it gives CASSIRGSGGEETQYF.

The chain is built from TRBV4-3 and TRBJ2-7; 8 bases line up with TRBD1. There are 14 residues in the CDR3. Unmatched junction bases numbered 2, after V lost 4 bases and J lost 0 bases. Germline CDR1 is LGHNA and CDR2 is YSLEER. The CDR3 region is CASSPDRASYEQYF. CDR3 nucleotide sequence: TGCGCCAGCAGCCCGGACAGGGCCTCCTACGAGCAGTACTTC.

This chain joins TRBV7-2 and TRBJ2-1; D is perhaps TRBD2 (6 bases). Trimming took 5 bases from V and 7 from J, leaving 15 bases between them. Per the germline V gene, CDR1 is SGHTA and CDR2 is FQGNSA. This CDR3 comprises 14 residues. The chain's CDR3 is CASSQTGARNEQFF. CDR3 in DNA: TGTGCCAGCAGCCAGACGGGAGCTCGTAATGAGCAGTTCTTC. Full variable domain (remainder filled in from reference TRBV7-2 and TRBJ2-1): GAGVSQSPSNKVTEKGKDVELRCDPISGHTALYWYRQSLGQGLEFLIYFQGNSAPDKSGLPSDRFSAERTGGSVSTLTIQRTQQEDSAVYLCASSQTGARNEQFFGPGTRLTVL.

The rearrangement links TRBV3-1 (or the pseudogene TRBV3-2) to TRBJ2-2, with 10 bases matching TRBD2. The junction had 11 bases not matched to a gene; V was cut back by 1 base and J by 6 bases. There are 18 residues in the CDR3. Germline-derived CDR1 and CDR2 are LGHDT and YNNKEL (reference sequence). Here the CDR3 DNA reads TGTGCCAGCAGCCAAGGTCCTAGCGGGAGCGCTAACGCCGGGGAGCTGTTTTTT. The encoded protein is CASSQGPSGSANAGELFF.